This TCR beta chain was found in a study of cytomegalovirus exposure and HLA in healthy donors. Overall study results and limits: Several of the most significant clusters appeared, in a later analysis, to be linked to common viral pathogens. There were some V segments, including TRBV6-2 and TRBV6-3, excluded as indistinguishable.

The CDR3 is 14 residues long. The V gene lost 4 bases and the J gene lost 8 bases, with 17 bases spanning the gap. The germline CDR1 and CDR2 sequences are MGHDK and SYGVNS. Comment on this clone: Its antigen remains unknown.

13 Jbeta primers and 60 Vbeta primers were used for the PCR. Sequenced by immunoSEQ multiplex PCR; TCRdb stores in-frame clones only, minus some. The profile shows approximately 160,000 clones, approximately 80% of them singletons. Sequenced material: PBMCs. The chain combines TRBV25-1 with TRBJ1-2; TRBD1 is a possible D gene (6 bases). The sequence was obtained from a woman between 25 and 40 years old in good health and CMV-seronegative. The CDR3 is CASSGDLGASGYTF. The DNA for the CDR3 is TGTGCCAGCAGTGGGGATCTGGGGGCGAGCGGCTACACCTTC.